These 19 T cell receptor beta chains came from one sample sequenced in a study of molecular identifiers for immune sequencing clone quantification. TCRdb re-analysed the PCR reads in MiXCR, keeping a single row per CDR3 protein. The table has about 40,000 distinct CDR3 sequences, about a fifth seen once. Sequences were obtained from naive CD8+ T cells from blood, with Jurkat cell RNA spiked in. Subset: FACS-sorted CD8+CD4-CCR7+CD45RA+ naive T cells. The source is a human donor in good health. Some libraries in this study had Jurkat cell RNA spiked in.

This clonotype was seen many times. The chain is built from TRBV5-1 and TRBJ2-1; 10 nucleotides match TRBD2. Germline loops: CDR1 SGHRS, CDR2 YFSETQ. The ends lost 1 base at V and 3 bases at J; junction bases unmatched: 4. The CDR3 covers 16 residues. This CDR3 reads CASSLPGTSDYNEQFF. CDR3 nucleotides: TGCGCCAGCAGCTTGCCCGGGACTAGCGACTACAATGAGCAGTTCTTC.

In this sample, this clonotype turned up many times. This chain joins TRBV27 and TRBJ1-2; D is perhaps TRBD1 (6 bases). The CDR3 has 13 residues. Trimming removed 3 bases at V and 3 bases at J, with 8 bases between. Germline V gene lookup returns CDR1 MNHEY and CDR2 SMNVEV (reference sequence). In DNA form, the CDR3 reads TGTGCCAGCAGTTTGGGGGCGCACTATGGCTACACCTTC. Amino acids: CASSLGAHYGYTF.

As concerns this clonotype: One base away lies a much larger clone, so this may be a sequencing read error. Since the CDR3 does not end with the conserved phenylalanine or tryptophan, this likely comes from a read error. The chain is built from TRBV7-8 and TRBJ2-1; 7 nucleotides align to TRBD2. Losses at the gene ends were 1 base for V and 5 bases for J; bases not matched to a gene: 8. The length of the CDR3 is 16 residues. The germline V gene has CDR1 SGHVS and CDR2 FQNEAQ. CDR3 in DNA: TGTGCCAGCAGCTTAGTTGGGGGAGGGCCTAACAATGAGCAGTTCCTC. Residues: CASSLVGGGPNNEQFL.

CDR3 sequence reads: CASSHPGLAGGRRDEQFF. CDR3 coding DNA: TGTGCCAGCAGTCACCCGGGACTAGCGGGAGGAAGAAGGGATGAGCAGTTCTTC. The V and J genes are TRBV27 and TRBJ2-1; 15 nucleotides align to TRBD2. This CDR3 spans 18 amino acids. Germline CDR1 is MNHEY and CDR2 is SMNVEV (reference sequence). V lost 5 bases and J lost 8; bases outside the gene matches: 13.

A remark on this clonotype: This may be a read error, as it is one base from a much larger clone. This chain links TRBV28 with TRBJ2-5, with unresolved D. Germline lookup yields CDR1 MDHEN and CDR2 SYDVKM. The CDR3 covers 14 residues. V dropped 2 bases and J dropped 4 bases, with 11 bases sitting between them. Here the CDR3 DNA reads TGTGCCAGCAGTTTAGAGTCGGATCGAGAGACCCAGTACTTC. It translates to CASSLESDRETQYF.

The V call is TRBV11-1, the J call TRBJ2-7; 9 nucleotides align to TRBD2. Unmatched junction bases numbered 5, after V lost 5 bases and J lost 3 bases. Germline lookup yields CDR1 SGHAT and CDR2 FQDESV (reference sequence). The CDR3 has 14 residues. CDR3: CASSPGLAFYEQYF. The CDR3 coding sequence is TGTGCCAGCAGCCCGGGACTAGCATTCTACGAGCAGTACTTC.

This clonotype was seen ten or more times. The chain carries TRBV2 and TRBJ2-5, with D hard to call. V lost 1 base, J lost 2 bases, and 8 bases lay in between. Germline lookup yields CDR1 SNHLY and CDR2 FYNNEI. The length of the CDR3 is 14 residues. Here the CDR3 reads CASSEGGEQETQYF. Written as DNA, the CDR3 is TGTGCCAGCAGTGAAGGTGGGGAACAAGAGACCCAGTACTTC.

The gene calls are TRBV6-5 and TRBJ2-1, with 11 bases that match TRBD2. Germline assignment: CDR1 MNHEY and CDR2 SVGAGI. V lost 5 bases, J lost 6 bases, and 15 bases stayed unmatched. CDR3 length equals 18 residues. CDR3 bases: TGTGCCAGCAGTGACCGGGTAGCGGGAGGGCCCCAATTCAATGAGCAGTTCTTC. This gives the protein CASSDRVAGGPQFNEQFF.

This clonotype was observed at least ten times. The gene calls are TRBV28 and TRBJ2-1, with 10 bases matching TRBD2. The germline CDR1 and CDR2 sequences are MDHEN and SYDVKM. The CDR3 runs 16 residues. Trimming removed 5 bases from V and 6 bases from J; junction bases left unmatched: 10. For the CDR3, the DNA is TGTGCCAGCAGTCCAGGGCTAGCGGGAGCTCTCAATGAGCAGTTCTTC. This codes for CASSPGLAGALNEQFF.

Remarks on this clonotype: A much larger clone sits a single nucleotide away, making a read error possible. CDR3 sequence: CASSPGTDLLSAFF. In nucleotides, the CDR3 is TGTGCCAGCAGCCCGGGGACGGACCTCCTGAGTGCTTTCTTT. The chain has TRBV7-9 and TRBJ1-1; D is perhaps TRBD1 (5 bases). The CDR3 loop spans 14 amino acids. CDR1 and CDR2 (germline): SEHNR, FQNEAQ (reference sequence). V gave up 5 bases and J gave up 11 bases, with 21 bases separating them.

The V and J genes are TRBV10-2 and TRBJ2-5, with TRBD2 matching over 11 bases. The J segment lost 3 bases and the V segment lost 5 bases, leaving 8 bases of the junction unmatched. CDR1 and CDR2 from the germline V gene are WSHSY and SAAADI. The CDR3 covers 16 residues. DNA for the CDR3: TGCGCCAGCAGTCAGTGGACTAGCGGGTATAAAGAGACCCAGTACTTC. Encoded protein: CASSQWTSGYKETQYF.

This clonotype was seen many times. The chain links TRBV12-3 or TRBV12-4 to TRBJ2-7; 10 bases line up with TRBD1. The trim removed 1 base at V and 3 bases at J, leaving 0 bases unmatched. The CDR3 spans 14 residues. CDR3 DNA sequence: TGTGCCAGCAGTTTAGGGACAGGGGGCTACGAGCAGTACTTC. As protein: CASSLGTGGYEQYF.

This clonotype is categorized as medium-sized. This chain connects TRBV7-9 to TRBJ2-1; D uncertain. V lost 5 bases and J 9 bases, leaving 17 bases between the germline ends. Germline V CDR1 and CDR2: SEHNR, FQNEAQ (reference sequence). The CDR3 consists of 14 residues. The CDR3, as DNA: TGTGCCAGCAGCCCATCCCTTGCAGGCGCTGAGCAGTTCTTC. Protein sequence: CASSPSLAGAEQFF.

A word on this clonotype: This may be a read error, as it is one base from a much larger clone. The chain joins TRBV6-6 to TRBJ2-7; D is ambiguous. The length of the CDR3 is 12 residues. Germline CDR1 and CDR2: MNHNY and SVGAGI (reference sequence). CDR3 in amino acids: CARSFEVYEQYF. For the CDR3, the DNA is TGTGCCCGCAGTTTCGAGGTCTACGAGCAGTACTTC.

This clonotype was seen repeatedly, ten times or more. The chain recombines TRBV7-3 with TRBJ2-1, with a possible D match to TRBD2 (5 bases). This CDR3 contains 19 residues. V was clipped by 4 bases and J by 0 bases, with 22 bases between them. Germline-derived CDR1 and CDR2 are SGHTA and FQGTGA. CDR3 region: CASSSDSRQLGSSYNEQFF. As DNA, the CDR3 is TGTGCCAGCAGCTCCGACTCAAGACAACTAGGAAGCTCCTACAATGAGCAGTTCTTC.

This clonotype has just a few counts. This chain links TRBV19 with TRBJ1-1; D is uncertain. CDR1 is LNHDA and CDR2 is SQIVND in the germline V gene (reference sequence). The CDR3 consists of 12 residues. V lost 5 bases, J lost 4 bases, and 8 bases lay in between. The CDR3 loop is CASSGRFTEAFF. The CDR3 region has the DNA TGTGCCAGTAGTGGCAGATTCACTGAAGCTTTCTTT.

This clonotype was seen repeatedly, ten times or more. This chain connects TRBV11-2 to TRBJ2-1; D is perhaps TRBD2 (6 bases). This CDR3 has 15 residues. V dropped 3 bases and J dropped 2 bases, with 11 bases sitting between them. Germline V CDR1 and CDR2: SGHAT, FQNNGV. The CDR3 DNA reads TGTGCCAGCAGCTTTGGGGGGAGCCCCTACAATGAGCAGTTCTTC. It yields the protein CASSFGGSPYNEQFF.

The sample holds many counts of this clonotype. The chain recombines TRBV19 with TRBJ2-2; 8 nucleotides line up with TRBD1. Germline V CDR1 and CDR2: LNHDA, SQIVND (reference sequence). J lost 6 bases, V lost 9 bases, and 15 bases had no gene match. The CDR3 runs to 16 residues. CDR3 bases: TGTGCCAGCGACCGGACAGGGCTGTACTTGGCCGGGGAGCTGTTTTTT. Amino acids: CASDRTGLYLAGELFF. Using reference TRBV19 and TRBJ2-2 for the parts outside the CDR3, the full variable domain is DGGITQSPKYLFRKEGQNVTLSCEQNLNHDAMYWYRQDPGQGLRLIYYSQIVNDFQKGDIAEGYSVSREKKESFPLTVTSAQKNPTAFYLCASDRTGLYLAGELFFGEGSRLTVL.

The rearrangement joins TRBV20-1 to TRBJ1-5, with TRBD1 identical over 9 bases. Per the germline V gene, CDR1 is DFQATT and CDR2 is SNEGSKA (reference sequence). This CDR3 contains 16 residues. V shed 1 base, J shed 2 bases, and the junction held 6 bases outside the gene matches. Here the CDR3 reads CSARGPGQGGNQPQHF. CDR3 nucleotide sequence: TGCAGTGCTAGAGGCCCGGGACAGGGTGGCAATCAGCCCCAGCATTTT.